The 32 T cell receptor beta chains listed next were all sequenced from one sample in a study of T cell changes during pregnancy in multiple sclerosis. Assay: immunoSEQ multiplex PCR; the TCRdb copy retains only in-frame clones and omits some. The profile shows 88,000 or so clones, roughly 94% of them singletons. The specimen was peripheral blood, collected before pregnancy. The receptors shown here come from a female donor with multiple sclerosis, enrolled in a pregnancy study.

The rearrangement links TRBV11-2 to TRBJ2-2; a weak D match, TRBD2 (6 bases). The CDR3 is 15 residues long. Germline V gene lookup returns CDR1 SGHAT and CDR2 FQNNGV. V lost 6 bases, J lost 5 bases, and 16 bases lay in between. The CDR3 spells CASSPLKGRTGELFF. The CDR3 bases are TGTGCCAGCAGTCCCTTGAAGGGGAGGACCGGGGAGCTGTTTTTT.

The V and J genes are TRBV19 and TRBJ1-1; tentatively, D is TRBD1 (5 bases). V shed 0 bases and J shed 5 bases, with 10 bases lying between them. The CDR3 is 14 residues long. The germline V gene encodes CDR1 LNHDA and CDR2 SQIVND (reference sequence). Here the CDR3 DNA reads TGTGCCAGTAGTATAGATCCCGGGGGGACTGAAGCTTTCTTT. Encoded protein: CASSIDPGGTEAFF.

The chain carries TRBV14 and TRBJ2-5, with 12 bases identical to TRBD2. CDR3 length: 17 residues. The germline V gene has CDR1 SGHDN and CDR2 FVKESK. The trim removed 3 bases at V and 6 bases at J, leaving 11 bases unmatched. CDR3 nucleotides: TGTGCCAGCAGCCACAGACTAGCGGGAGAGCCCTTCCAGACCCAGTACTTC. It codes for CASSHRLAGEPFQTQYF. Together with reference TRBV14 and TRBJ2-5, the CDR3 gives the full variable domain: EAGVTQFPSHSVIEKGQTVTLRCDPISGHDNLYWYRRVMGKEIKFLLHFVKESKQDESGMPNNRFLAERTGGTYSTLKVQPAELEDSGVYFCASSHRLAGEPFQTQYFGPGTRLLVL.

The V and J genes are TRBV9 and TRBJ1-2; unclear D gene. Germline V lookup: CDR1 SGDLS, CDR2 YYNGEE. Trimming removed 3 bases from V and 5 bases from J, with 14 bases in between. This CDR3 region has 14 residues. The DNA for the CDR3 is TGTGCCAGCAGCGCTACGGGGAGACTATATGGCTACACCTTC. It specifies CASSATGRLYGYTF. Filled out from reference TRBV9 and TRBJ1-2, the complete variable domain reads DSGVTQTPKHLITATGQRVTLRCSPRSGDLSVYWYQQSLDQGLQFLIQYYNGEERAKGNILERFSAQQFPDLHSELNLSSLELGDSALYFCASSATGRLYGYTFGSGTRLTVV.

The rearrangement uses TRBV7-9 and TRBJ1-2; D is undetermined. Germline V gives CDR1 SEHNR, CDR2 FQNEAQ (reference sequence). CDR3 length equals 15 residues. V gave up 5 bases and J gave up 8 bases, with 21 bases separating them. The CDR3 bases are TGTGCCAGCAGCCCCCTCTCGGTGGTTTGGTGGGGCTACACCTTC. Translation gives CASSPLSVVWWGYTF.

The chain is built from TRBV5-1 and TRBJ1-1; TRBD1 is a possible D gene (6 bases). Germline values: CDR1 SGHRS, CDR2 YFSETQ. The V and J ends lost 3 bases and 7 bases respectively, with 10 bases between them. CDR3 length equals 12 residues. In DNA, the CDR3 is TGCGCCAGCAGCTATACAGGGATTGAAGCTTTCTTT. Its translation: CASSYTGIEAFF.

The genes are TRBV25-1 and TRBJ2-2, with a tentative D call TRBD1 (5 bases). The length of the CDR3 is 13 residues. Per the germline V gene, CDR1 is MGHDK and CDR2 is SYGVNS. The germline V and J ends were trimmed by 3 bases and 3 bases, with 5 bases remaining between them. The CDR3, as DNA: TGTGCCAGCAGTGACAGGGACACCGGGGAGCTGTTTTTT. Residues: CASSDRDTGELFF.

The chain is built from TRBV14 and TRBJ2-7, with TRBD2 matching 7 bases. The ends lost 0 bases at V and 4 bases at J; junction bases unmatched: 24. Germline loops: CDR1 SGHDN, CDR2 FVKESK. The CDR3 has 21 amino acids. CDR3 coding DNA: TGTGCCAGCAGCCAAGATTCTTCCACGGCGACTAGCCTAAGGGAAGCTTACGAGCAGTACTTC. It encodes CASSQDSSTATSLREAYEQYF.

The chain joins TRBV19 to TRBJ1-2, with D possibly being TRBD1 (6 bases). Germline-derived CDR1 and CDR2 are LNHDA and SQIVND (reference sequence). The CDR3 contains 13 residues. The V end lost 11 bases, the J end lost 5 bases, and 18 bases lay between the germline ends. The CDR3 DNA reads as TGTGCCTCTAGACAGGAACGACGGTATGGCTACACCTTC. Amino acids: CASRQERRYGYTF.

J is TRBJ2-7 and V is TRBV18; weak D call: TRBD2 (5 bases). The V end lost 3 bases, the J end lost 2 bases, and 11 bases lay between the germline ends. Germline values: CDR1 KGHSH, CDR2 LQKENI. CDR3 length: 14 amino acids. The CDR3 loop reads CASSPDYDTYEQYF. CDR3 DNA: TGTGCCAGCTCACCTGACTATGATACCTACGAGCAGTACTTC.

The chain uses TRBV5-5 and TRBJ2-5; 8 nucleotides line up with TRBD2. With 0 bases clipped from V and 2 bases from J, the junction kept 6 bases outside the gene matches. Germline V CDR1 and CDR2: SGHKS, YYEKEE (reference sequence). The CDR3 length is 16 residues. The CDR3 DNA follows: TGTGCCAGCAGCTTGGTCGGTAGCGGGGAACAAGAGACCCAGTACTTC. It yields the protein CASSLVGSGEQETQYF.

This clone was seen once. The chain uses TRBV18 and TRBJ1-5, with TRBD1 matching over 7 bases. CDR3 length: 14 amino acids. V was pared by 5 bases and J by 4 bases, with 5 bases of the junction left unmatched. Germline V gene lookup returns CDR1 KGHSH and CDR2 LQKENI. The chain's CDR3 is CASSGGTANQPQHF. The CDR3 nucleotides are TGTGCCAGCTCAGGGGGGACAGCAAATCAGCCCCAGCATTTT. The complete variable domain, with remaining parts taken from reference TRBV18 and TRBJ1-5, reads NAGVMQNPRHLVRRRGQEARLRCSPMKGHSHVYWYRQLPEEGLKFMVYLQKENIIDESGMPKERFSAEFPKEGPSILRIQQVVRGDSAAYFCASSGGTANQPQHFGDGTRLSIL.

This chain connects TRBV27 to TRBJ2-1, with D perhaps matching TRBD2 (5 bases). V was clipped by 5 bases and J by 0 bases, with 14 bases between them. This CDR3 is 16 amino acids long. CDR1 MNHEY and CDR2 SMNVEV come from the germline V gene (reference sequence). The CDR3 sequence is CASSLSRTYSYNEQFF. The CDR3 DNA is TGTGCCAGCAGTCTGTCTAGGACTTACTCCTACAATGAGCAGTTCTTC.

The table lists this clone with a count of one. The chain joins TRBV4-2 to TRBJ2-7; possibly TRBD1 for D (5 bases). With 1 base removed from V and 7 bases from J, the gap between germline ends came to 11 bases. CDR1 and CDR2 from the germline V gene are LGHNA and YNFKEQ. The CDR3 runs 13 residues. In DNA form, the CDR3 reads TGTGCCAGCAGCCAAGGGGTTGCAGGGGAGCAGTACTTC. This sequence encodes CASSQGVAGEQYF.

This sequence joins TRBV7-9 and TRBJ1-4; 7 positions agree with TRBD1. The ends lost 5 bases at V and 4 bases at J; junction bases unmatched: 7. Germline-derived CDR1 and CDR2 are SEHNR and FQNEAQ (reference sequence). The CDR3 sequence is 15 residues long. CDR3 in amino acids: CASSDRQGGNEKLFF. The CDR3 nucleotides are TGTGCCAGCAGCGACCGACAGGGAGGTAATGAAAAACTGTTTTTT.

The chain combines TRBV7-2 with TRBJ2-7; possibly TRBD1 for D (5 bases). CDR3 length: 12 residues. V gave up 5 bases and J gave up 6 bases, with 11 bases separating them. From germline, CDR1 is SGHTA and CDR2 FQGNSA. The CDR3 DNA sequence: TGTGCCAGCAGCCTTCCAGGGCGCGAGCAGTACTTC. It encodes CASSLPGREQYF.

The V call is TRBV7-9, the J call TRBJ2-1, with TRBD2 identical over 10 bases. The CDR3 length is 17 residues. V lost 2 bases to trimming and J lost 6 bases; unmatched junction nucleotides: 10. Germline assignment: CDR1 SEHNR and CDR2 FQNEAQ (reference sequence). This CDR3 reads CASSLLRTSGRSNEQFF. DNA of the CDR3: TGTGCCAGCAGCTTACTCCGGACTAGCGGTCGAAGCAATGAGCAGTTCTTC. Looking up the rest from reference TRBV7-9 and TRBJ2-1 gives the full variable domain: DTGVSQNPRHKITKRGQNVTFRCDPISEHNRLYWYRQTLGQGPEFLTYFQNEAQLEKSRLLSDRFSAERPKGSFSTLEIQRTEQGDSAMYLCASSLLRTSGRSNEQFFGPGTRLTVL.

J is TRBJ2-7 and V is TRBV9, with a possible D match to TRBD2 (6 bases). Germline CDR1 SGDLS, CDR2 YYNGEE. This CDR3 spans 13 amino acids. Trimming left V 4 bases short and J 6 bases short, with 14 bases between. The CDR3 coding sequence is TGTGCCAGCAGCCCAGTGAGGGGAGGCGAGCAGTACTTC. Its protein is CASSPVRGGEQYF.

The V gene is TRBV28, the J gene TRBJ2-7, with TRBD1 identical over 7 bases. After removal of 2 bases from V and 0 bases from J, the junction contained 7 bases not matched to a gene. The length of the CDR3 is 16 residues. Per germline, CDR1 MDHEN and CDR2 SYDVKM. In DNA, the CDR3 is TGTGCCAGCAGTTTACTGCCGGGGACAGCCTCCTACGAGCAGTACTTC. The encoded protein is CASSLLPGTASYEQYF.

The rearrangement uses TRBV5-1 and TRBJ2-1; 8 bases are a match to TRBD2. CDR1 is SGHRS and CDR2 is YFSETQ in the germline V gene. The CDR3 has 17 amino acids. Trimming at V came to 0 bases and at J to 2 bases, leaving 7 bases not matched to a gene. The CDR3 here is CASSLGASGRTYNEQFF. CDR3 sequence (DNA): TGCGCCAGCAGCTTGGGGGCTAGCGGGCGTACCTACAATGAGCAGTTCTTC.

The chain recombines TRBV19 with TRBJ2-5; TRBD2 aligns across 7 bases. Unmatched junction bases numbered 15, after V lost 5 bases and J lost 0 bases. CDR1 LNHDA and CDR2 SQIVND come from the germline V gene (reference sequence). The length of the CDR3 is 18 residues. The CDR3 DNA is TGTGCCAGTAGTCTTCGCTCTTCGGGAGGAACGTACCAAGAGACCCAGTACTTC. Its protein is CASSLRSSGGTYQETQYF.

The rearrangement joins TRBV6-6 to TRBJ2-7; unclear D gene. V was cut by 0 bases and J by 4 bases, with 10 bases left in between. This CDR3 contains 14 residues. From germline, CDR1 is MNHNY and CDR2 SVGAGI (reference sequence). CDR3 in DNA: TGTGCCAGCAGTTACTCGAGTGGAGAATACGAGCAGTACTTC. Encoded protein: CASSYSSGEYEQYF.

V and J are TRBV7-2 and TRBJ2-3, with 11 bases lining up with TRBD2. The ends lost 0 bases at V and 10 bases at J; junction bases unmatched: 3. The V gene's germline CDR1 is SGHTA and CDR2 FQGNSA. This CDR3 contains 14 residues. This CDR3 reads CASSLALAGGAQYF. The CDR3 DNA reads TGTGCCAGCAGCTTAGCCTTAGCGGGAGGGGCGCAGTATTTT.

The chain is built from TRBV6-1 and TRBJ2-7; no clear D gene. CDR1 and CDR2 from the germline V gene are MNHNS and SASEGT. CDR3 length: 15 amino acids. V was cut by 2 bases and J by 0 bases, with 11 bases left in between. The CDR3 coding sequence is TGTGCCAGCAGTGAAATGTCTAGATTCTCCTACGAGCAGTACTTC. Amino acid sequence: CASSEMSRFSYEQYF.

The chain has TRBV5-1 and TRBJ2-1, with 7 bases matching TRBD1. Per the germline V gene, CDR1 is SGHRS and CDR2 is YFSETQ. Trimming at V came to 5 bases and at J to 8 bases, leaving 4 bases not matched to a gene. The CDR3 consists of 12 residues. CDR3 protein: CASSSTGDEQFF. The CDR3 bases are TGCGCCAGCAGTTCAACAGGGGATGAGCAGTTCTTC.

This clone was seen just once. The V call is TRBV18, the J call TRBJ2-3; 7 nucleotides match TRBD1. CDR1 is KGHSH and CDR2 is LQKENI in the germline V gene. Trimming removed 4 bases from V and 5 bases from J; junction bases left unmatched: 9. The CDR3 covers 15 residues. The CDR3 DNA follows: TGTGCCAGCTCACGAATTCGGACAGGTGGAGATACGCAGTATTTT. It is translated as CASSRIRTGGDTQYF.

The J gene is TRBJ2-7, the V gene TRBV7-9; 12 bases map to TRBD2. CDR1 SEHNR and CDR2 FQNEAQ come from the germline V gene (reference sequence). The CDR3 extends over 15 amino acids. The V segment lost 4 bases and the J segment 4 bases; nucleotides outside the gene matches: 5. This CDR3 reads CASSSGLAGFYEQYF. CDR3 in DNA: TGTGCCAGCAGCTCGGGACTAGCGGGTTTTTACGAGCAGTACTTC.

The chain combines TRBV5-1 with TRBJ2-7; the match to TRBD1 covers 10 bases. The germline V gene has CDR1 SGHRS and CDR2 YFSETQ. This CDR3 spans 17 amino acids. V lost 4 bases to trimming and J lost 7 bases; unmatched junction nucleotides: 17. The CDR3 region is CASSLSISGTGAGEQYF. In DNA, the CDR3 is TGCGCCAGCAGCCTCTCAATATCCGGGACAGGGGCGGGTGAGCAGTACTTC.

The count of this clone is one. This chain connects TRBV6-5 to TRBJ2-1; 15 bases are shared with TRBD2. Trimming removed 4 bases from V and 6 bases from J; junction bases left unmatched: 1. Germline CDR1 reads MNHEY; CDR2 reads SVGAGI. The CDR3 consists of 15 residues. CDR3 protein: CASSWGLAGGNEQFF. The CDR3 region has the DNA TGTGCCAGCAGTTGGGGACTAGCGGGAGGCAATGAGCAGTTCTTC.

The V and J genes are TRBV5-1 and TRBJ2-2; TRBD2 agrees at 10 bases. CDR1 SGHRS and CDR2 YFSETQ come from the germline V gene. The CDR3 contains 16 residues. V trimming: 4 bases; J trimming: 1 base; junction bases outside the gene matches: 4. This CDR3 reads CASSPPSGGNTGELFF. DNA of the CDR3: TGCGCCAGCAGCCCTCCTAGCGGGGGGAACACCGGGGAGCTGTTTTTT.

This clone was counted once. The chain uses TRBV20-1 and TRBJ2-7; D ambiguous. Germline V gives CDR1 DFQATT, CDR2 SNEGSKA (reference sequence). Trimming pared 1 base from V and 7 bases from J, leaving 8 bases between. CDR3 size: 11 residues. The chain's CDR3 is CSARAAVEQYF. DNA of the CDR3: TGCAGTGCTAGAGCCGCGGTGGAGCAGTACTTC.

V and J are TRBV28 and TRBJ1-1; 10 nucleotides line up with TRBD1. This CDR3 comprises 17 residues. Germline V gene lookup returns CDR1 MDHEN and CDR2 SYDVKM. The ends lost 3 bases at V and 2 bases at J; junction bases unmatched: 9. This chain's CDR3 is CASSFLGQGNINTEAFF. The CDR3 DNA is TGTGCCAGCAGTTTCCTGGGACAGGGGAATATAAACACTGAAGCTTTCTTT.